The 10 T cell receptor beta chains reported below all come from one sample, sequenced in a study of spatial heterogeneity in lung cancer (dated by TCRdb to about 2019). The time point label on this specimen signifies: sample taken at primary tumor resection. The method behind the library was 5' RACE. The sequencer listed for this sample is NextSeq 500. TCRdb redid the processing of the public reads, applying fastp at Q25 and MiXCR, and retained in-frame beta chains. Under each unique CDR3 protein, matching rows form one entry showing the most common genes and DNA. This sample has some 78,000 distinct CDR3 sequences in its table, and around 7.8% of those were observed once. The biggest ten clones account for about 6.8% of the sample. This sample comprised PBMCs, obtained at surgery. These receptors were collected from a male donor with early-stage non-small cell lung cancer.

Many counts were recorded for this clonotype. V is TRBV29-1 and J is TRBJ2-7, with a tentative D call TRBD2 (7 bases). Germline V lookup: CDR1 SQVTM, CDR2 ANQGSEA. The V gene lost 2 bases and the J gene lost 5 bases, with 13 bases spanning the gap. The CDR3 length is 13 residues. Here the CDR3 reads CSVERGGGDEQYF. CDR3 bases: TGCAGCGTTGAAAGGGGGGGCGGAGACGAGCAGTACTTC.

This chain links TRBV6-1 with TRBJ2-7; D perhaps matches TRBD2 (6 bases). CDR1 is MNHNS, CDR2 SASEGT, per germline. Trimming removed 8 bases from V and 0 bases from J, with 14 bases in between. The CDR3 is 14 residues long. The CDR3 DNA reads TGTGCCAGCGACCGGACGGACTACTCCTACGAGCAGTACTTC. Protein sequence: CASDRTDYSYEQYF.

Ten or more counts support this clonotype. The chain has TRBV11-2 and TRBJ2-1; 11 nucleotides line up with TRBD1. Germline V CDR1 and CDR2: SGHAT, FQNNGV. V lost 5 bases, J lost 3 bases, and 6 bases stayed unmatched. The CDR3 is 16 residues long. The CDR3 DNA is TGTGCCAGCAGCCTACTCGGGACAGGGGGCTACAATGAGCAGTTCTTC. Its protein is CASSLLGTGGYNEQFF.

A few counts support this clonotype. This chain joins TRBV20-1 and TRBJ2-2; TRBD1 might be the D (5 bases). V was clipped by 6 bases and J by 0 bases, with 23 bases between them. From germline, CDR1 is DFQATT and CDR2 SNEGSKA (reference sequence). The length of the CDR3 is 18 residues. CDR3 residues: CSAYSLGGANPNTGELFF. The CDR3 bases are TGCAGTGCCTATAGCCTAGGTGGGGCCAACCCGAACACCGGGGAGCTGTTTTTT.

In its sample, this clonotype was seen many times. Written as DNA, the CDR3 is TGTGCCAGCAGCTTAAATCGGAACTCTGGGGCCAACGTCCTGACTTTC. It specifies CASSLNRNSGANVLTF. The chain links TRBV11-2 to TRBJ2-6; D gene unclear. The V gene's germline CDR1 is SGHAT and CDR2 FQNNGV. Trimming removed 2 bases at V and 0 bases at J, with 8 bases between. The CDR3 has 16 residues.

This clonotype was seen repeatedly, ten times or more. The chain links TRBV7-2 to TRBJ1-2; 7 positions agree with TRBD1. Losses at the gene ends were 2 bases for V and 4 bases for J; bases not matched to a gene: 4. Germline CDR1 reads SGHTA; CDR2 reads FQGNSA. The CDR3 is 14 residues long. The CDR3 bases are TGTGCCAGCAGCTTACGACAGGGCGGCTATGGCTACACCTTC. It encodes CASSLRQGGYGYTF.

This clonotype was counted at least ten times. The V call is TRBV7-2, the J call TRBJ1-6; 8 bases fit TRBD1. Germline assignment: CDR1 SGHTA and CDR2 FQGNSA. This CDR3 spans 14 amino acids. V was pared by 0 bases and J by 11 bases, with 3 bases of the junction left unmatched. The CDR3 loop is CASSLAQGAPPLHF. CDR3 sequence (DNA): TGTGCCAGCAGCTTAGCGCAGGGGGCTCCACCCCTCCACTTT.

This chain joins TRBV25-1 and TRBJ2-3; D may correspond to TRBD1 or TRBD2 (5 bases each). Germline V gene lookup returns CDR1 MGHDK and CDR2 SYGVNS. This CDR3 spans 15 amino acids. V lost 5 bases to trimming and J lost 5 bases, with 17 bases between them. The CDR3: CASSPRDRWGDTQYF. The CDR3 nucleotides are TGTGCCAGCAGTCCCCGGGACCGCTGGGGAGATACGCAGTATTTT.

This clonotype was seen repeatedly, ten times or more. The rearrangement links TRBV2 to TRBJ2-5; 12 nucleotides line up with TRBD2. Germline V gene lookup returns CDR1 SNHLY and CDR2 FYNNEI. The CDR3 is 15 amino acids. Germline trimming cut 5 bases from V and 0 bases from J; bases unmatched to any gene: 1. The CDR3: CASSRTSGNQETQYF. The CDR3 coding sequence is TGTGCCAGCAGTCGGACTAGCGGGAACCAAGAGACCCAGTACTTC.

This clonotype showed up just a few times. The chain recombines TRBV29-1 with TRBJ1-1; a possible D gene is TRBD1 (6 bases). The germline V gene encodes CDR1 SQVTM and CDR2 ANQGSEA. V was shortened by 8 bases and J by 4 bases, with 23 bases between the two germline ends. CDR3 length: 15 residues. The CDR3 nucleotides read TGCAGCTCAAAGAGCTCGACAGGAGGGAGCACTGAAGCTTTCTTT. Translating it yields CSSKSSTGGSTEAFF.